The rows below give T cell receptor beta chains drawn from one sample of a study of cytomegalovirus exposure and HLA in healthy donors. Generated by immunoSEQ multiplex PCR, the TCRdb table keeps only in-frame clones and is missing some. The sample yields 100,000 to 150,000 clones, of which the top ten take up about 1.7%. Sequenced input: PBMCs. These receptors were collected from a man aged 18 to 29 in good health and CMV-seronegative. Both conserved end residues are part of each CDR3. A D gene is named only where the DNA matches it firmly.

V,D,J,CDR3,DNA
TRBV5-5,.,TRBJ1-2,CASSFGGGIGYTF,TGTGCCAGCAGCTTTGGCGGGGGGATAGGCTACACCTTC
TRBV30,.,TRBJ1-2,CAWTKGGKSEGYTF,TGTGCCTGGACCAAAGGGGGAAAGAGCGAAGGCTACACCTTC
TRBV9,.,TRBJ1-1,CASSVATYMNTEAFF,TGTGCCAGCAGCGTCGCGACATACATGAACACTGAAGCTTTCTTT
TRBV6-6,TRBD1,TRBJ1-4,CASSSPDRDEKLFF,TGTGCCAGCAGTTCCCCAGACAGGGATGAAAAACTGTTTTTT
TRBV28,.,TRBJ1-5,CASSLYGYNQPQHF,TGTGCCAGCAGTTTATACGGGTACAATCAGCCCCAGCATTTT
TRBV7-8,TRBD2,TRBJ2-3,CASIAGVKAQYF,TGTGCCAGCATAGCGGGGGTCAAGGCGCAGTATTTT
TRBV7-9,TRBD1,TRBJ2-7,CASSPAGGPTSDEQYF,TGTGCCAGCAGTCCGGCAGGGGGTCCGACCTCCGACGAGCAGTACTTC
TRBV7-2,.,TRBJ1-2,CASSLGVPVVYGYTF,TGTGCCAGCAGCTTAGGAGTCCCCGTAGTCTATGGCTACACCTTC
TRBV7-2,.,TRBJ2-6,CASSLGGGGANVLTF,TGTGCCAGCAGCTTGGGGGGTGGTGGGGCCAACGTCCTGACTTTC
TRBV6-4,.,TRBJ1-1,CASSEARNTEAFF,TGTGCCAGCAGTGAAGCCCGGAACACTGAAGCTTTCTTT
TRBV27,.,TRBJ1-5,CASREGSNQPQHF,TGTGCCAGCAGGGAGGGCAGCAATCAGCCCCAGCATTTT
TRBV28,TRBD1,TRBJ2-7,CASMGTGPYEQYF,TGTGCCAGCATGGGGACAGGGCCCTACGAGCAGTACTTC
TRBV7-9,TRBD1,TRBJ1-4,CASSAPGQKNEKLFF,TGTGCCAGCAGCGCCCCGGGACAGAAAAATGAAAAACTGTTTTTT
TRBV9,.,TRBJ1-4,CASSAETGHEKLFF,TGTGCCAGCAGCGCGGAGACAGGACATGAAAAACTGTTTTTT